The clone carrying this T cell receptor (beta chain) was seen a handful of times. No antigen is known for it. The data stem from a study of post-analysis software for immune sequencing data. Study-wide results and limits: Under F measure analysis, samples from one preparation batch co-clustered strongly.

The library was made from cDNA and included unique molecular identifiers. MiXCR was run by TCRdb on the PCR reads, yielding one entry per CDR3 protein. Of 430,000 or so distinct CDR3 sequences listed, over 30% are singletons. The sequenced sample was blood. The receptor comes from a girl aged 2 to 9 with multiple sclerosis.

The CDR3 loop reads CASSLYIGTSGRRKDGLRTDTQYF. The DNA for the CDR3 is TGTGCCAGCAGCCTATACATCGGGACTAGCGGGAGGCGCAAGGACGGGCTCAGAACAGATACGCAGTATTTT. This chain joins TRBV11-2 and TRBJ2-3; TRBD2 aligns across 15 bases. The length of the CDR3 is 24 residues. V shed 5 bases, J shed 3 bases, and the junction held 27 bases outside the gene matches. Looked up from germline, CDR1 is SGHAT and CDR2 is FQNNGV.